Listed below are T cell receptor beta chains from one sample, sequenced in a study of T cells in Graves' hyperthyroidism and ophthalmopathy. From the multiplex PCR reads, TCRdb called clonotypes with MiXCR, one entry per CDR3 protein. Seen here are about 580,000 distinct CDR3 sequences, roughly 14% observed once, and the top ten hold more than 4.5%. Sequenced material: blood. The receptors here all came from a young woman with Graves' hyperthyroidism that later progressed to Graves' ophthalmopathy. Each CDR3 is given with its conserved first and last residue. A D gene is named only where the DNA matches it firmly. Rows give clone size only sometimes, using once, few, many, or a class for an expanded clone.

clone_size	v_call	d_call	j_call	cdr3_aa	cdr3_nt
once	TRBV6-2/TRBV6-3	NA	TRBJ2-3	CASSGGGFTDTQYF	TGTGCCAGCAGTGGTGGGGGTTTCACAGATACGCAGTATTTT
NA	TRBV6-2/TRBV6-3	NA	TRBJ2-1	CASSYPRLHNEQFF	TGTGCCAGCAGTTACCCGAGACTTCACAATGAGCAGTTCTTC
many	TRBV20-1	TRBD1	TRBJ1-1	CSAMSGGLEAFF	TGCAGTGCTATGTCAGGGGGCCTGGAAGCTTTCTTT
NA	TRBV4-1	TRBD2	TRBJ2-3	CASSQPPFRLAGRTDTQYF	TGCGCCAGCAGCCAACCCCCCTTTCGACTAGCGGGCCGCACAGATACGCAGTATTTT
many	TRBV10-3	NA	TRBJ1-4	CAGRSGINEKLFF	TGTGCCGGACGGTCCGGGATTAATGAAAAACTGTTTTTT
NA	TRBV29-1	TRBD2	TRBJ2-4	CSVEGREGPNIQYF	TGCAGCGTTGAAGGGCGGGAGGGCCCGAACATTCAGTACTTC
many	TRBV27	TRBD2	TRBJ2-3	CASSRLAGSTDTQYF	TGTGCCAGCAGTCGACTAGCGGGATCCACAGATACGCAGTATTTT
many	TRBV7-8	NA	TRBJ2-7	CASIGPVRNEQYF	TGTGCCAGCATAGGCCCAGTGAGGAACGAGCAGTACTTC
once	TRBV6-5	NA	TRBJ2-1	CASSWYRDSYNEQFF	TGTGCCAGCAGTTGGTACAGGGACTCCTACAATGAGCAGTTCTTC
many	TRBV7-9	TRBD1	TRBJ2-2	CASSSGTGYTGELFF	TGTGCCAGCAGCTCCGGGACAGGCTACACCGGGGAGCTGTTTTTT
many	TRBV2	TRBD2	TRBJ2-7	CASTVTSGLYEQYF	TGTGCCAGCACTGTTACTAGCGGCCTCTACGAGCAGTACTTC
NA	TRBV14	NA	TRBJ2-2	CASSHPSLWGNTGELFF	TGTGCCAGCAGCCACCCGTCTCTCTGGGGGAACACCGGGGAGCTGTTTTTT
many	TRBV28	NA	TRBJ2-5	CASRRDGGGTLSRETQYF	TGTGCCAGCAGACGGGACGGAGGGGGGACCCTTTCGAGGGAGACCCAGTACTTC
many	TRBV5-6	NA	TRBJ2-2	CASSLLRLNTGELFF	TGTGCCAGCAGCTTGTTGAGACTTAACACCGGGGAGCTGTTTTTT
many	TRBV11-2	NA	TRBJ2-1	CASSRDYASGTYNEQFF	TGTGCCAGCAGCCGTGATTATGCAAGCGGCACCTACAATGAGCAGTTCTTC
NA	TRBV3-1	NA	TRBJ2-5	CASSRVGQSQETQYF	TGTGCCAGCAGCCGGGTTGGACAGAGCCAAGAGACCCAGTACTTC
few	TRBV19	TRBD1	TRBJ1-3	CASTRQGSGNTIYF	TGTGCCAGTACCAGACAGGGCTCTGGAAACACCATATATTTT
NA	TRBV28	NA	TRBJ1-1	CASRLGDRHTEAFF	TGTGCCAGCAGACTCGGAGACAGACACACTGAAGCTTTCTTT
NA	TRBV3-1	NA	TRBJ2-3	CASSPPPGQGMSTDTQYF	TGTGCCAGCAGCCCTCCTCCGGGGCAGGGGATGAGCACAGATACGCAGTATTTT
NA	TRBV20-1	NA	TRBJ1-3	CSARGRRGFRNTIYF	TGCAGTGCTAGAGGCCGCCGGGGATTTAGAAACACCATATATTTT
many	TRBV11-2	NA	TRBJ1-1	CASTLKRAGLVNTEAFF	TGTGCCAGCACCCTAAAGAGGGCAGGGCTTGTGAACACTGAAGCTTTCTTT
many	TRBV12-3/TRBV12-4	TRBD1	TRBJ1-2	CASTRQGYYGYTF	TGTGCCAGCACCCGACAGGGTTACTATGGCTACACCTTC
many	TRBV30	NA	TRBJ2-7	CAWNVAAYEQYF	TGTGCCTGGAATGTGGCCGCCTACGAGCAGTACTTC
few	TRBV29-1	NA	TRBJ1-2	CSVDPNYGYTF	TGCAGCGTGGACCCTAACTATGGCTACACCTTC
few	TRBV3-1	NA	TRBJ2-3	CASSQGQLSRAQYF	TGTGCCAGCAGCCAAGGTCAGCTAAGCCGCGCGCAGTATTTT
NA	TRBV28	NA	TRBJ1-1	CASSHLPIMGPGFSKPEAFF	TGTGCCAGCAGTCACCTCCCAATCATGGGGCCGGGATTCTCCAAGCCTGAAGCTTTCTTT
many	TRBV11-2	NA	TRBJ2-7	CASSFADYEQYF	TGTGCCAGCAGCTTTGCCGACTACGAGCAGTACTTC